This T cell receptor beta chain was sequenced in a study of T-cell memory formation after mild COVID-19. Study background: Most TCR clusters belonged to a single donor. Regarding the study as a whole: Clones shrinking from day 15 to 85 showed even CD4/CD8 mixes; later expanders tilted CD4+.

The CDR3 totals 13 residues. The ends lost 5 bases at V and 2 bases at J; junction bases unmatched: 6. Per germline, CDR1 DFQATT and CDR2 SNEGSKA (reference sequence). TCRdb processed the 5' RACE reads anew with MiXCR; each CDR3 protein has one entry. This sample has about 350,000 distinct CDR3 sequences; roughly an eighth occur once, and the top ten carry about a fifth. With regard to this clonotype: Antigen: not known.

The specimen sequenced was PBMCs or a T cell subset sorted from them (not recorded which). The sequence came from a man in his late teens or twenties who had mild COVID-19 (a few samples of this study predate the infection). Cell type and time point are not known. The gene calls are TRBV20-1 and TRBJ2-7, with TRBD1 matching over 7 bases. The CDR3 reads CSAWTGQTYEQYV. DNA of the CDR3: TGCAGTGCTTGGACAGGACAAACCTACGAGCAGTACGTC.